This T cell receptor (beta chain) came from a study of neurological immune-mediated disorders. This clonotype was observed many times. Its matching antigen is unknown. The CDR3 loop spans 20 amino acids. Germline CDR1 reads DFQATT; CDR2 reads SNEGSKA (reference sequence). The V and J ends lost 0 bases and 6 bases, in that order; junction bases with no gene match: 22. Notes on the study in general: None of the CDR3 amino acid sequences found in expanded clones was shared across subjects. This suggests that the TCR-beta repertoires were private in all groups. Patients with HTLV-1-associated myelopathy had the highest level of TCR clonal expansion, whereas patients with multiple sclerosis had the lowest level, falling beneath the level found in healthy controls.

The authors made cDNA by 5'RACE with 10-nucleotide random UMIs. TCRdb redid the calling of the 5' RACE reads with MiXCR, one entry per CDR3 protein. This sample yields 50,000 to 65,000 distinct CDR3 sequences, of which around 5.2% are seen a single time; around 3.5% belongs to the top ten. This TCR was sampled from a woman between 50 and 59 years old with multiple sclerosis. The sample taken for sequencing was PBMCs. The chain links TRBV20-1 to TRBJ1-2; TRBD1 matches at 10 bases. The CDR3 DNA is TGCAGTGCTAGAGATCTTGGGACAGGGGAACACCTTTCCTTGTCGGATGGCTACACCTTC. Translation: CSARDLGTGEHLSLSDGYTF.